This T cell receptor beta chain was sequenced in a study of long-term antiretroviral therapy in people with HIV. Overall study results and limits: ART adherence, viral resistance and therapy changes went undocumented. Upon ART, diversity increased but remained lower than transplant donor controls. CDR3 lengths in HIV samples spanned a narrower range than controls. Samples were collected from about 2003 to 2018 under possibly less effective ART regimens.

The sample holds a few counts of this clone. As yet, its antigen is unknown. At survey level, the immunoSEQ assay was run in its v3.0 version. Clones were read by immunoSEQ multiplex PCR, and TCRdb kept only the in-frame ones, dropping some. Of about 25,000 clones in the sample, around 83% were seen once. The CDR3 is made up of 14 amino acids. V was cut by 4 bases and J by 1 base, with 10 bases left in between. Germline CDR1 reads LNHNV; CDR2 reads YYDKDF (reference sequence). The source material was unsorted PBMCs, sampled 3 years after starting antiretroviral therapy. This receptor was identified in a man between 18 and 29 years old with HIV. This chain connects TRBV15 to TRBJ1-1; D is unclear. As DNA, the CDR3 is TGTGCCACCAGCAAACAACTAAGGAACACTGAAGCTTTCTTT. Translated: CATSKQLRNTEAFF.